Listed here are 14 T cell receptor beta chains from one sample, sequenced in a study of human versus mouse CDR3 diversity and MHC coevolution. Some clones are missing from TCRdb's copy, which holds only in-frame ones; the method was immunoSEQ multiplex PCR. The data show tens of thousands of clones, just under 95% seen once. The sequencing input was naive CD4+ T cells from blood. Subset of the sample: CD45RO-negative CD62L-positive naive CD4 T cells. These TCRs come from a person between 55 and 70 years old in good health.

The chain is built from TRBV7-2 and TRBJ2-5; D perhaps matches TRBD1 (7 bases). Germline assignment: CDR1 SGHTA and CDR2 FQGNSA. The CDR3 totals 16 residues. Trimming pared 5 bases from V and 4 bases from J, leaving 20 bases between. CDR3 DNA sequence: TGTGCCAGCAGCACGGGACTGCCGGGACAGCGAGAGACCCAGTACTTC. Translating it yields CASSTGLPGQRETQYF.

This chain joins TRBV5-1 and TRBJ2-1, with D perhaps matching TRBD1 (6 bases). The germline V and J ends were trimmed by 2 bases and 0 bases, with 21 bases remaining between them. The CDR3 is 19 amino acids. Germline V gene lookup returns CDR1 SGHRS and CDR2 YFSETQ. The CDR3 region is CASSLSGTRVLSSYNEQFF. For the CDR3, the DNA is TGCGCCAGCAGCTTATCCGGGACAAGGGTCTTAAGCTCCTACAATGAGCAGTTCTTC.

This clone was detected once. The chain recombines TRBV5-1 with TRBJ2-2, with 9 positions matching TRBD1. The J segment lost 3 bases and the V segment lost 6 bases, leaving 9 bases of the junction unmatched. Germline assignment: CDR1 SGHRS and CDR2 YFSETQ. The CDR3 has 16 residues. The chain's CDR3 is CASTPQGALDTGELFF. For the CDR3, the DNA is TGCGCCAGCACCCCACAGGGGGCATTGGACACCGGGGAGCTGTTTTTT.

V usage is TRBV7-9 and J usage is TRBJ2-7; the match to TRBD2 covers 8 bases. Germline CDR1 is SEHNR and CDR2 is FQNEAQ (reference sequence). The CDR3 spans 14 residues. V trimming: 6 bases; J trimming: 3 bases; junction bases outside the gene matches: 7. The CDR3 DNA reads TGTGCCAGCAGTCAACCGGGAGGGGGCTACGAGCAGTACTTC. This encodes CASSQPGGGYEQYF. The whole variable domain, filled in from reference TRBV7-9 and TRBJ2-7, reads DTGVSQNPRHKITKRGQNVTFRCDPISEHNRLYWYRQTLGQGPEFLTYFQNEAQLEKSRLLSDRFSAERPKGSFSTLEIQRTEQGDSAMYLCASSQPGGGYEQYFGPGTRLTVT.

The genes are TRBV11-3 and TRBJ2-2; the match to TRBD2 covers 12 bases. V shed 5 bases, J shed 3 bases, and the junction held 13 bases outside the gene matches. The CDR3 length is 19 residues. CDR1 is SGHNT and CDR2 is YENEEA in the germline V gene. CDR3 nucleotides: TGTGCCAGCAGCCACATCAGACTAGCGGGAGTGGGGGACACCGGGGAGCTGTTTTTT. Its protein is CASSHIRLAGVGDTGELFF.

This clone came up once. The J gene is TRBJ2-1, the V gene TRBV9; TRBD2 matches at 7 bases. The CDR3 has 16 residues. The germline V gene encodes CDR1 SGDLS and CDR2 YYNGEE. Unmatched junction bases numbered 3, after V lost 0 bases and J lost 0 bases. The CDR3 region is CASSVGGGSSYNEQFF. The CDR3 nucleotides read TGTGCCAGCAGCGTAGGGGGGGGAAGCTCCTACAATGAGCAGTTCTTC.

The chain employs TRBV5-4 and TRBJ2-7, with 9 bases aligning to TRBD1. J lost 0 bases, V lost 4 bases, and 5 bases had no gene match. Looked up from germline, CDR1 is SGHNT and CDR2 is YYREEE (reference sequence). The length of the CDR3 is 15 residues. In DNA, the CDR3 is TGTGCCAGCAGCCGTGACAGGGGGAGCTCCTACGAGCAGTACTTC. Translation gives CASSRDRGSSYEQYF.

This chain uses TRBV19 with TRBJ2-7; TRBD2 matches at 7 bases. Per germline, CDR1 LNHDA and CDR2 SQIVND (reference sequence). The CDR3 length is 14 residues. Trimming cost V 9 bases and J 4 bases; bases outside gene matches: 12. The chain's CDR3 is CASSPRTSGYEQYF. The DNA for the CDR3 is TGTGCCAGCTCACCAAGGACTAGTGGTTACGAGCAGTACTTC.

This sequence joins TRBV5-1 and TRBJ2-5, with a tentative D call TRBD1 (6 bases). Germline V gene data show CDR1 as SGHRS and CDR2 as YFSETQ. V lost 0 bases and J 5 bases, leaving 14 bases between the germline ends. This CDR3 spans 15 amino acids. This CDR3 is CASSLAGQQGETQYF. CDR3 nucleotide sequence: TGCGCCAGCAGCTTGGCGGGACAACAAGGGGAGACCCAGTACTTC. The whole variable domain, filled in from reference TRBV5-1 and TRBJ2-5, reads KAGVTQTPRYLIKTRGQQVTLSCSPISGHRSVSWYQQTPGQGLQFLFEYFSETQRNKGNFPGRFSGRQFSNSRSEMNVSTLELGDSALYLCASSLAGQQGETQYFGPGTRLLVL.

This chain connects TRBV11-3 to TRBJ2-1; tentatively, D is TRBD2 (5 bases). This CDR3 comprises 15 residues. Germline V lookup: CDR1 SGHNT, CDR2 YENEEA. V was trimmed by 0 bases and J by 4 bases, leaving 10 bases between them. CDR3 in DNA: TGTGCCAGCAGCTTAGAAGGGAGCAGGTACAATGAGCAGTTCTTC. The encoded protein is CASSLEGSRYNEQFF.

J is TRBJ2-2 and V is TRBV15; TRBD2 aligns across 7 bases. J was trimmed by 3 bases and V by 1 base; bases with no gene match: 2. The CDR3 sequence is 15 residues long. CDR1 is LNHNV, CDR2 YYDKDF, per germline (reference sequence). The CDR3 is CATSRGRGYTGELFF. In DNA, the CDR3 is TGTGCCACCAGCAGAGGGCGGGGGTACACCGGGGAGCTGTTTTTT.

The chain couples TRBV7-3 to TRBJ2-2, with 7 bases identical to TRBD2. Germline V lookup: CDR1 SGHTA, CDR2 FQGTGA. The CDR3 length is 15 residues. V trimming: 2 bases; J trimming: 5 bases; junction bases outside the gene matches: 5. The DNA of the CDR3 is TGTGCCAGCAGCTTAGGCGGGAGAAGGACCGGGGAGCTGTTTTTT. It yields the protein CASSLGGRRTGELFF.

The chain recombines TRBV6-6 with TRBJ2-5; 10 bases are a match to TRBD2. The J segment lost 5 bases and the V segment lost 6 bases, leaving 12 bases of the junction unmatched. Germline CDR1 MNHNY, CDR2 SVGAGI (reference sequence). This CDR3 contains 16 residues. The CDR3 protein is CASRGTGTSVGETQYF. The CDR3 DNA reads as TGTGCCAGCAGGGGGACCGGGACTAGCGTGGGGGAGACCCAGTACTTC.

The V and J genes are TRBV7-9 and TRBJ2-7, with TRBD1 as a possible D gene (5 bases). From germline, CDR1 is SEHNR and CDR2 FQNEAQ (reference sequence). The CDR3 loop spans 14 amino acids. Trimming cost V 3 bases and J 3 bases, with 12 bases left between them. The CDR3 region has the DNA TGTGCCAGCAGCTTTTCAGGGCCTGGCTACGAGCAGTACTTC. This codes for CASSFSGPGYEQYF.